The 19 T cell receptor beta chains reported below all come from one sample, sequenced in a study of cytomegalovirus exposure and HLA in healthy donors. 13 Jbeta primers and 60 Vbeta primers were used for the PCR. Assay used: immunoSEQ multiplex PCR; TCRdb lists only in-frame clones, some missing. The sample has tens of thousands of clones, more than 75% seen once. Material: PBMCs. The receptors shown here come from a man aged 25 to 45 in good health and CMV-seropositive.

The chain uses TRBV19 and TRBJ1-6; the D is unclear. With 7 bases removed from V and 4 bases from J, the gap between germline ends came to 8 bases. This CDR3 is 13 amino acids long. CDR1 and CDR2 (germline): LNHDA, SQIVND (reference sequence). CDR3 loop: CASTRVYNSPLHF. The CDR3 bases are TGTGCCAGTACTCGGGTTTATAATTCACCCCTCCACTTT.

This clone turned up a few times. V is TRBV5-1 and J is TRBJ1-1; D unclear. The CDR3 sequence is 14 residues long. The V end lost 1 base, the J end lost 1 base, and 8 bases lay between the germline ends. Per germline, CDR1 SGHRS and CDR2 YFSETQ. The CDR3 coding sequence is TGCGCCAGCAGCTTGCACACAAAGAACACTGAAGCTTTCTTT. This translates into CASSLHTKNTEAFF.

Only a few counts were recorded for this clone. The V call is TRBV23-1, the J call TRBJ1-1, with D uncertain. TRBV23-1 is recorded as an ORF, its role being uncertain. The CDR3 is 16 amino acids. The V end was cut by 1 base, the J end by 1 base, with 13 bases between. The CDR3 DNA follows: TGCGCCAGCAGTCAATTGGGCAGCCCTCCGAACACTGAAGCTTTCTTT. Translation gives CASSQLGSPPNTEAFF.

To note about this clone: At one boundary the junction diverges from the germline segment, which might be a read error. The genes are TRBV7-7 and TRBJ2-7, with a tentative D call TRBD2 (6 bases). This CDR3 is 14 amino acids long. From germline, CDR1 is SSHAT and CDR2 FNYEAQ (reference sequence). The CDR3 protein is CASSLGAGNDEQYF. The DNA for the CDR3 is TGTGCTAGCAGCTTAGGTGCGGGAAACGACGAGCAGTACTTC. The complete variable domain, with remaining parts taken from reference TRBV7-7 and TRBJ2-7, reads GAGVSQSPRYKVTKRGQDVTLRCDPISSHATLYWYQQALGQGPEFLTYFNYEAQPDKSGLPSDRFSAERPEGSISTLTIQRTEQRDSAMYRCASSLGAGNDEQYFGPGTRLTVT.

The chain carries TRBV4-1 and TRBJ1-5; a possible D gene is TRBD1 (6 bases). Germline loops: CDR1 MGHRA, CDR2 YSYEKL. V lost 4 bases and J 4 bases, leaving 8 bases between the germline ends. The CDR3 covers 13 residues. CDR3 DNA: TGCGCCAGCAGCCGACAGGAGAATCAGCCCCAGCATTTT. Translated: CASSRQENQPQHF.

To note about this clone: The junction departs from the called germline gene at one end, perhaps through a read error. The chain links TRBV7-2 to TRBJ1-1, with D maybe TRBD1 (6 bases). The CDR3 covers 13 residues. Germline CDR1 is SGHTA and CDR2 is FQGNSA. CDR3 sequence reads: CASRYRQDAQIRF. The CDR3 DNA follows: TGTGCCAGCAGATATAGACAGGATGCTCAGATTCGCTTT.

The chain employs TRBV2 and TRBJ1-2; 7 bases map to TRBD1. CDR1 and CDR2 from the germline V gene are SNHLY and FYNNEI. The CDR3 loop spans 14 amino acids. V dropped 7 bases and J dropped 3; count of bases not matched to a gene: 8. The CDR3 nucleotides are TGTGCCAGCAAGAGACAGGGCTGGGACTATGGCTACACCTTC. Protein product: CASKRQGWDYGYTF.

The DNA of the CDR3 is TGTGCCAGTAGTATACGACAGGGGGCAAGAGGCACTGAAGCTTTCTTT. Its translation is CASSIRQGARGTEAFF. The chain combines TRBV19 with TRBJ1-1; 10 bases are shared with TRBD1. CDR3 length equals 16 residues. Germline loops: CDR1 LNHDA, CDR2 SQIVND (reference sequence). With 2 bases clipped from V and 4 bases from J, the junction kept 7 bases outside the gene matches. Drawing the rest from reference TRBV19 and TRBJ1-1, the complete variable domain is DGGITQSPKYLFRKEGQNVTLSCEQNLNHDAMYWYRQDPGQGLRLIYYSQIVNDFQKGDIAEGYSVSREKKESFPLTVTSAQKNPTAFYLCASSIRQGARGTEAFFGQGTRLTVV.

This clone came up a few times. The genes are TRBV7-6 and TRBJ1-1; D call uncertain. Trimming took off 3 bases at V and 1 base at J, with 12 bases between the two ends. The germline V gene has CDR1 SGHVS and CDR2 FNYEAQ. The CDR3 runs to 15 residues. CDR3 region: CASSLLVGPNTEAFF. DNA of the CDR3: TGTGCCAGCAGCTTGTTAGTCGGTCCGAACACTGAAGCTTTCTTT.

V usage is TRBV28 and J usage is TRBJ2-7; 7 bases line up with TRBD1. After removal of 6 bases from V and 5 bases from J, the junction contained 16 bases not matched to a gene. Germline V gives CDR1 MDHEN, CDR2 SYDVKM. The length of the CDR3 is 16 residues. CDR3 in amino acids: CASRGQALSLSHEQYF. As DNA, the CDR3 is TGTGCCAGCAGAGGACAGGCCCTCTCTCTCTCTCACGAGCAGTACTTC.

The CDR3 DNA reads as TGTGCCAGCAGCTCCCGGGACAGGGAGAAACTGTTTTTT. Its translation is CASSSRDREKLFF. The chain recombines TRBV7-9 with TRBJ1-4; 9 positions match TRBD1. The CDR3 is 13 amino acids. CDR1 is SEHNR and CDR2 is FQNEAQ in the germline V gene (reference sequence). V dropped 4 bases and J dropped 11; count of bases not matched to a gene: 5.

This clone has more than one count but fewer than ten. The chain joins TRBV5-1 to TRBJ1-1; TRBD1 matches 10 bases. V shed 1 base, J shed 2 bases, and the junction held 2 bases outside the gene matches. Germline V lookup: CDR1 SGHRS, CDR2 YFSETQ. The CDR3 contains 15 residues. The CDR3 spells CASSLRTGGNTEAFF. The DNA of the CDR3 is TGCGCCAGCAGCTTGAGGACAGGGGGTAACACTGAAGCTTTCTTT.

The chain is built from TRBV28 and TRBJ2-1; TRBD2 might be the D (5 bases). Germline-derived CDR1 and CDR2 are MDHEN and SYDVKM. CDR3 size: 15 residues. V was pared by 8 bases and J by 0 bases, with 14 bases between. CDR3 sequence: CASPPRESSYNEQFF. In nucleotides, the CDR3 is TGTGCCAGCCCCCCTAGGGAGAGCTCCTACAATGAGCAGTTCTTC. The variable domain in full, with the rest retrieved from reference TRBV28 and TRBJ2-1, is DVKVTQSSRYLVKRTGEKVFLECVQDMDHENMFWYRQDPGLGLRLIYFSYDVKMKEKGDIPEGYSVSREKKERFSLILESASTNQTSMYLCASPPRESSYNEQFFGPGTRLTVL.

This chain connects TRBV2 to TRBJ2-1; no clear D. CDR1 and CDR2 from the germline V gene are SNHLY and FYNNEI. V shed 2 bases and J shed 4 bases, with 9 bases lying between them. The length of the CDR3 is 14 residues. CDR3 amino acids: CASSETGSYNEQFF. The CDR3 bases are TGTGCCAGCAGTGAAACCGGGTCGTACAATGAGCAGTTCTTC.

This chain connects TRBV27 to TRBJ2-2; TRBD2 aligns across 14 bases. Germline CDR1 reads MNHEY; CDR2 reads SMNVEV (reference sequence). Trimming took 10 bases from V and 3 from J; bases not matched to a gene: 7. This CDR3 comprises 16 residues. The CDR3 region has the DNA TGTGCCACCATGGGACTAGCGGGAGCGGACACCGGGGAGCTGTTTTTT. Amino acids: CATMGLAGADTGELFF.

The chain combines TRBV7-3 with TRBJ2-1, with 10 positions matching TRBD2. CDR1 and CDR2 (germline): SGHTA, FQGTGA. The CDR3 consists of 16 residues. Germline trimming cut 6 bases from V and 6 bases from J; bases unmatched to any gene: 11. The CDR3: CASSHIGLAEANEQFF. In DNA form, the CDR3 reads TGTGCCAGCAGTCACATAGGACTAGCGGAGGCCAATGAGCAGTTCTTC.

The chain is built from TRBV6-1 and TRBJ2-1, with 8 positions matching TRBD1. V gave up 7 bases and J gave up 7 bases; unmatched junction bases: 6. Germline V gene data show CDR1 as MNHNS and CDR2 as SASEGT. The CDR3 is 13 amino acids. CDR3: CASTRGQDNEQFF. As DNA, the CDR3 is TGTGCCAGCACCAGGGGGCAGGATAATGAGCAGTTCTTC.

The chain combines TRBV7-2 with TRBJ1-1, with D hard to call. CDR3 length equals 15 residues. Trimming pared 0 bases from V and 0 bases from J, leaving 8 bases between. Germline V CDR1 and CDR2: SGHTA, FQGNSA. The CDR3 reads CASSLARGLNTEAFF. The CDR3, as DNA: TGTGCCAGCAGCTTAGCGCGAGGTTTGAACACTGAAGCTTTCTTT.

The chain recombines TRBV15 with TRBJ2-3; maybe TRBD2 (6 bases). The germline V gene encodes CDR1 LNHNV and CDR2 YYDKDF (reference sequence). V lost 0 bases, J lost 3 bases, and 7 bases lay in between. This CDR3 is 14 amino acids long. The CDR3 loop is CATSRDRGTDTQYF. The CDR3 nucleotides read TGTGCCACCAGCAGAGATCGGGGGACAGATACGCAGTATTTT.